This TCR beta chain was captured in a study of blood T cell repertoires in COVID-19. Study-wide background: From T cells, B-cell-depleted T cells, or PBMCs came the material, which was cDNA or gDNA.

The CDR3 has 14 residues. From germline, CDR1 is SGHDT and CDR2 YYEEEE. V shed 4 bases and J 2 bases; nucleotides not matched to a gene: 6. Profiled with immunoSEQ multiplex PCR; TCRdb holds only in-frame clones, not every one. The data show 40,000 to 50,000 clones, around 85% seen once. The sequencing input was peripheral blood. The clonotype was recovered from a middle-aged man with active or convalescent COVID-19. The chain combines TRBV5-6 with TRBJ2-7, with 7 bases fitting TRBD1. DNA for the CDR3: TGTGCCAGCAGCCCCCGGGACAGAGCCTACGAGCAGTACTTC. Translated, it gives CASSPRDRAYEQYF. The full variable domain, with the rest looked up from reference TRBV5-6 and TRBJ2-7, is DAGVTQSPTHLIKTRGQQVTLRCSPKSGHDTVSWYQQALGQGPQFIFQYYEEEERQRGNFPDRFSGHQFPNYSSELNVNALLLGDSALYLCASSPRDRAYEQYFGPGTRLTVT.